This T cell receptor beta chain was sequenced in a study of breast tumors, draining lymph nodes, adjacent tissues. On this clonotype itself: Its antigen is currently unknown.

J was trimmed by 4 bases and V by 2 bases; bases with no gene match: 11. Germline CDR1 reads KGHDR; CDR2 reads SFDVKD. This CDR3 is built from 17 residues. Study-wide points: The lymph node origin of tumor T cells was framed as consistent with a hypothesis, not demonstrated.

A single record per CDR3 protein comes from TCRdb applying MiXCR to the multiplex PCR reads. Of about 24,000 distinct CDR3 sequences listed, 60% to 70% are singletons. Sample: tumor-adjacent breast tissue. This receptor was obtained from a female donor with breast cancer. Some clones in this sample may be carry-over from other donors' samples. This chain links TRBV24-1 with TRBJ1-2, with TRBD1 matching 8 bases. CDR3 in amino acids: CATSDSKRTGSGYGYTF. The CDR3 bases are TGTGCCACCAGTGATTCTAAAAGGACAGGGAGTGGCTATGGCTACACCTTC.